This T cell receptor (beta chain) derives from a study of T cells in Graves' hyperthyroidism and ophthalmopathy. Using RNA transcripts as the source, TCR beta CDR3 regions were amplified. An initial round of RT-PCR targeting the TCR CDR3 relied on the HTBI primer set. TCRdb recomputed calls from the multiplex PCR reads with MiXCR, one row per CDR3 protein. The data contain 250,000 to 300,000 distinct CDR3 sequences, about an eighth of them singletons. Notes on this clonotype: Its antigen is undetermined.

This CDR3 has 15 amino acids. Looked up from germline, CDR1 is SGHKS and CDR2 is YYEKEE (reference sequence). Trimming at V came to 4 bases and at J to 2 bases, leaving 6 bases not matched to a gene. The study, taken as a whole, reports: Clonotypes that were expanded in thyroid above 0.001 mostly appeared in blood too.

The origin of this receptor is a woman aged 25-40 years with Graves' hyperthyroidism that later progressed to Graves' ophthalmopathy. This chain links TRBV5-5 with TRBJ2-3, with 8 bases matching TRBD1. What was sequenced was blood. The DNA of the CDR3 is TGTGCCAGCAGCCCCGGGACAGGATCCACAGATACGCAGTATTTT. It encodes CASSPGTGSTDTQYF.